Presented here are 3 T cell receptor beta chains from one specimen sequenced in a study of early T cells in non-severe SARS-CoV-2 infection. In TCRdb, the 5' RACE reads were re-called with MiXCR into one record per CDR3 protein. Here the sample spans about 60,000 distinct CDR3 sequences, around 21% being singletons. The sample here was whole blood, taken at baseline. These receptors originate from an adult who was a healthcare worker with PCR-confirmed SARS-CoV-2 infection or an uninfected control (not recorded which).

This chain joins TRBV27 and TRBJ1-1; a possible D gene is TRBD1 (6 bases). The CDR3 runs 13 residues. V was pared by 4 bases and J by 12 bases, with 18 bases between. The V gene's germline CDR1 is MNHEY and CDR2 SMNVEV (reference sequence). This chain's CDR3 is CASSSQGPPVTFF. The CDR3 DNA reads TGTGCCAGCAGTTCACAGGGCCCCCCTGTAACTTTCTTT.

V gene TRBV20-1 combines with J gene TRBJ2-3; D might be TRBD2 (7 bases). CDR1 is DFQATT and CDR2 is SNEGSKA in the germline V gene (reference sequence). The CDR3 spans 14 residues. V was cut by 4 bases and J by 2 bases, with 13 bases left in between. The CDR3 spells CSAKPGGTTDTQYF. The CDR3 DNA follows: TGCAGTGCTAAACCGGGGGGCACCACAGATACGCAGTATTTT.

A few counts support this clonotype. The chain joins TRBV18 to TRBJ2-7; 7 positions match TRBD1. The CDR3 loop spans 13 amino acids. Per the germline V gene, CDR1 is KGHSH and CDR2 is LQKENI. V lost 3 bases and J lost 1; bases outside the gene matches: 0. CDR3 amino acids: CASSPGQSYEQYF. In DNA, the CDR3 is TGTGCCAGCTCACCGGGACAGTCCTACGAGCAGTACTTC.